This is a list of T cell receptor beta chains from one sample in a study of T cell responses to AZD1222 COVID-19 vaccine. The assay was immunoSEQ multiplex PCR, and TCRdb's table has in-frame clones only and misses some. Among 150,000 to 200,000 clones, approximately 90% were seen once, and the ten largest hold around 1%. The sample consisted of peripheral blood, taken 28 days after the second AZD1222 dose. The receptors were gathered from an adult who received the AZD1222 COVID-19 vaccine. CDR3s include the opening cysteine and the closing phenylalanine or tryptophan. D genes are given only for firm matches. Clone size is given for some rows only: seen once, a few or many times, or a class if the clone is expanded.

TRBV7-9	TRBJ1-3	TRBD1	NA	CASSLKSARGDTIYF	TGTGCCAGCAGCTTAAAATCGGCCAGGGGGGACACCATATATTTT
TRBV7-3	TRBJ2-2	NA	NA	CASSLKGTGELFF	TGTGCCAGCAGCTTAAAGGGTACCGGGGAGCTGTTTTTT
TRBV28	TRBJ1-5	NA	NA	CATIRRISNQPQHF	TGTGCCACCATCCGGCGGATTAGCAATCAGCCCCAGCATTTT
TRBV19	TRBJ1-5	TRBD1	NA	CASSVTGQGLQPQHF	TGTGCCAGTAGTGTAACGGGACAGGGCCTTCAGCCCCAGCATTTT
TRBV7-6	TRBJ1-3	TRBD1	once	CASSLVATGTGAGDTIYF	TGTGCCAGCAGCTTAGTAGCAACTGGGACAGGGGCTGGAGACACCATATATTTT
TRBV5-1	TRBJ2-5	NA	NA	CASSLGPEETQYF	TGCGCCAGCAGCTTGGGTCCGGAAGAGACCCAGTACTTC
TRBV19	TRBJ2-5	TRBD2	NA	CASSIWGGNQETQYF	TGTGCCAGTAGTATATGGGGGGGGAACCAAGAGACCCAGTACTTC
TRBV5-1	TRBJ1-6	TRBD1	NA	CASSLAGGQGGSPLHF	TGCGCCAGCAGCTTGGCCGGGGGACAGGGTGGCTCACCCCTCCACTTT
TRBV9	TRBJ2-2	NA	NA	CASSVRGETGELFF	TGTGCCAGCAGCGTACGAGGTGAGACCGGGGAGCTGTTTTTT
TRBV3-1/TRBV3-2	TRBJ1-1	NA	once	CASSQDRGSLLF	TGTGCCAGCAGCCAAGATAGAGGATCGCTACTCTTT
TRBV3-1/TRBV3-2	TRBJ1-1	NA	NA	CASSSRGQMNTEAFF	TGTGCCAGCAGCTCTCGAGGACAGATGAACACTGAAGCTTTCTTT
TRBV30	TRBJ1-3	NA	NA	CAWRRDEVGNTIYF	TGTGCCTGGAGACGGGACGAAGTAGGAAACACCATATATTTT
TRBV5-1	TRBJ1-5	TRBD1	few	CASSYAGQGDQPQHF	TGCGCCAGCAGCTATGCGGGACAGGGAGATCAGCCCCAGCATTTT
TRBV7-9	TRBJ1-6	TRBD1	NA	CASSSGQGPARSPLHF	TGTGCCAGCAGCTCAGGACAGGGGCCCGCTAGATCACCCCTCCACTTT
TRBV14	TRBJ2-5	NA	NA	CASSQETGRGYQETQYF	TGTGCCAGCAGCCAAGAAACGGGCAGGGGCTACCAAGAGACCCAGTACTTC
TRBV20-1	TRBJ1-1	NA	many	CSASRGDTEAFF	TGCAGTGCTAGTCGGGGGGACACTGAAGCTTTCTTT
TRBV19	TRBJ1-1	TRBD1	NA	CASSMGGQGPKNTEAFF	TGTGCCAGTAGTATGGGGGGACAGGGGCCAAAAAACACTGAAGCTTTCTTT
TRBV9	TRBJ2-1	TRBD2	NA	CASSVSGLAANEQFF	TGTGCCAGCAGCGTGTCTGGTCTAGCGGCAAATGAGCAGTTCTTC
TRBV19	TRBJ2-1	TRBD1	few	CASSTKTGLGYNEQFF	TGTGCCAGTAGTACGAAGACAGGGTTGGGTTACAATGAGCAGTTCTTC
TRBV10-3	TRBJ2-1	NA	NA	CAISEPALSYNEQFF	TGTGCCATCAGTGAACCAGCGCTTTCCTACAATGAGCAGTTCTTC
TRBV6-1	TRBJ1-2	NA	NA	CASSDRNYGYTF	TGTGCCAGCAGTGACAGAAACTATGGCTACACCTTC
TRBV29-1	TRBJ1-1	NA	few	CSGGHFNTEAFF	TGCAGCGGGGGACACTTTAACACTGAAGCTTTCTTT
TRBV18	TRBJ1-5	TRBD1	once	CASSFAGTGGRGSNQPQHF	TGTGCCAGCTCATTTGCCGGGACAGGGGGTCGCGGGAGCAATCAGCCCCAGCATTTT
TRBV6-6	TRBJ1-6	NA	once	CASSYSREPNSPLHF	TGTGCCAGCAGTTACTCACGGGAACCAAATTCACCCCTCCACTTT
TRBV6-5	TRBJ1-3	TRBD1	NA	CASKLGQSSGNTIYF	TGTGCCAGCAAACTGGGACAGAGCTCTGGAAACACCATATATTTT
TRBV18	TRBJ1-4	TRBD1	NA	CASSGTGKGEKLFF	TGTGCCAGCTCCGGGACAGGGAAAGGGGAAAAACTGTTTTTT
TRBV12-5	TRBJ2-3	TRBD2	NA	CASGLVGAGGLTDTQYF	TGTGCTAGTGGTTTGGTAGGGGCGGGGGGCCTCACAGATACGCAGTATTTT
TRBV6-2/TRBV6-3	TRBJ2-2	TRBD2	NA	CASSYPRLAGRNTGELFF	TGTGCCAGCAGTTACCCCCGACTAGCGGGGCGGAACACCGGGGAGCTGTTTTTT
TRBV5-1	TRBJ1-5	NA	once	CASSLGQINQPQHF	TGCGCCAGCAGCTTGGGACAGATCAATCAGCCCCAGCATTTT
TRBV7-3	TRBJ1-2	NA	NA	CASSPDSNNYGYTF	TGTGCCAGCAGCCCGGACAGCAACAACTATGGCTACACCTTC
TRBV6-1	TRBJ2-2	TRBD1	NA	CASSEALTGVNTGELFF	TGTGCCAGCAGTGAAGCCTTGACAGGGGTTAACACCGGGGAGCTGTTTTTT
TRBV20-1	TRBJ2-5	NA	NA	CSASTPGTQYF	TGCAGTGCTAGCACGCCGGGGACCCAGTACTTC
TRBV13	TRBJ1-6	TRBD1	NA	CASSPDRGGYNSPLHF	TGTGCCAGCAGCCCGGACAGGGGAGGTTATAATTCACCCCTCCACTTT
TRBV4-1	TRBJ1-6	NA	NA	CASSLTDRPPGNSPLHF	TGCGCCAGCAGCCTCACCGACAGACCCCCAGGAAATTCACCCCTCCACTTT
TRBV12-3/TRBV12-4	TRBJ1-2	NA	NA	CASSLGSGYTF	TGTGCCAGCAGCCTCGGATCAGGCTACACCTTC
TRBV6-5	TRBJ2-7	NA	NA	CASSKQGVGEQYF	TGTGCCAGCAGTAAACAGGGAGTCGGCGAGCAGTACTTC
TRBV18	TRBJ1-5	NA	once	CASSPGRVSDQPQHF	TGTGCCAGCTCACCCGGAAGGGTATCAGATCAGCCCCAGCATTTT
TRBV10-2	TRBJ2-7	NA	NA	CASSEAGVYEQYF	TGCGCCAGCAGCGAAGCAGGGGTCTACGAGCAGTACTTC
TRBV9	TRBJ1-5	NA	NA	CASSVDGTEQPQHF	TGTGCCAGCAGCGTAGACGGGACGGAGCAGCCCCAGCATTTT
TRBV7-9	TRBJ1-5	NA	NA	CASSLEGSTQPQHF	TGTGCCAGCAGCTTAGAGGGGAGTACTCAGCCCCAGCATTTT
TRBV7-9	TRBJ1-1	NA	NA	CASSPVRDNTEAFF	TGTGCCAGCAGCCCCGTGCGGGACAACACTGAAGCTTTCTTT
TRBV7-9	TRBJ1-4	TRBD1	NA	CASSLDRENRQKLFF	TGTGCCAGCAGCCTGGACAGGGAGAATCGGCAAAAACTGTTTTTT
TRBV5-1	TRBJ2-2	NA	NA	CASSYDVAGELFF	TGCGCCAGCAGCTACGACGTGGCCGGGGAGCTGTTTTTT
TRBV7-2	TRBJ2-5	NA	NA	CASSLLNGRGETQYF	TGTGCCAGCAGCTTATTGAACGGTCGGGGAGAGACCCAGTACTTC
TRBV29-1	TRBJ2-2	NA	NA	CSVVRGLGNTGELFF	TGCAGCGTTGTTCGGGGCCTGGGGAACACCGGGGAGCTGTTTTTT
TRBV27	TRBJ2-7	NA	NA	CASSLAGARDEQYF	TGTGCCAGCAGTTTGGCCGGGGCCAGGGACGAGCAGTACTTC
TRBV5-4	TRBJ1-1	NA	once	CASSLASGPLRSTEAFF	TGTGCCAGCAGCTTGGCCTCAGGACCCCTAAGGAGCACTGAAGCTTTCTTT
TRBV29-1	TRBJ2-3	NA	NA	CSVRDARTDTQYF	TGCAGCGTCCGGGATGCCCGCACAGATACGCAGTATTTT
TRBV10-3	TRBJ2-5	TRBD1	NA	CAISEPDRAQGTQYF	TGTGCCATCAGTGAGCCAGACAGGGCTCAAGGGACCCAGTACTTC
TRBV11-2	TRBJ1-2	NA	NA	CASSQAGPQSVDGYTF	TGTGCCAGCAGCCAAGCGGGTCCCCAGTCAGTCGATGGCTACACCTTC
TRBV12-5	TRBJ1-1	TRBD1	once	CASGATGGTEAFF	TGTGCTAGTGGAGCTACAGGGGGCACTGAAGCTTTCTTT
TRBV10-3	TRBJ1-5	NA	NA	CAISEWGQNQPQHF	TGTGCCATCAGTGAGTGGGGGCAAAATCAGCCCCAGCATTTT